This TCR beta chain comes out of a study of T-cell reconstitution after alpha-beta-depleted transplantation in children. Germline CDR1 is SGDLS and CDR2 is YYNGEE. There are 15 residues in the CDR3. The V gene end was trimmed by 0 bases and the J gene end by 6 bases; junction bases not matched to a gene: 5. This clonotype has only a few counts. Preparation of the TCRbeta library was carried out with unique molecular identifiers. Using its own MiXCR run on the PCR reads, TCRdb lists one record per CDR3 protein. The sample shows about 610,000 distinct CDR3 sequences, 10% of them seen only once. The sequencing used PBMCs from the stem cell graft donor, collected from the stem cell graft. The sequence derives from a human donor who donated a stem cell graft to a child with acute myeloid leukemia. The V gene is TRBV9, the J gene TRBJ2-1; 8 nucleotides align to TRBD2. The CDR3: CASSVDGGTSNEQFF. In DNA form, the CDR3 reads TGTGCCAGCAGCGTAGACGGAGGGACTAGCAATGAGCAGTTCTTC.